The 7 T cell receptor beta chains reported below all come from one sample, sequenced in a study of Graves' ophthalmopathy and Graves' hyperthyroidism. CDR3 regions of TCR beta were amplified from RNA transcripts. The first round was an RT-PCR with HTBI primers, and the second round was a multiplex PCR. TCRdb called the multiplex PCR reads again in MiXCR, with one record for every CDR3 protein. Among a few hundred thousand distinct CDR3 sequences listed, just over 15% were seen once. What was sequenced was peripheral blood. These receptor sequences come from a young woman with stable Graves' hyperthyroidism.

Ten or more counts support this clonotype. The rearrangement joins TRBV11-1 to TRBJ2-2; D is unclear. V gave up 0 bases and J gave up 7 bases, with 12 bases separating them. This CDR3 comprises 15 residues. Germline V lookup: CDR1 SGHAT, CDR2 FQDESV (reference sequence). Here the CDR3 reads CASSLAGIYNGELFF. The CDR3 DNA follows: TGTGCCAGCAGCTTAGCGGGCATATACAACGGGGAGCTGTTTTTT.

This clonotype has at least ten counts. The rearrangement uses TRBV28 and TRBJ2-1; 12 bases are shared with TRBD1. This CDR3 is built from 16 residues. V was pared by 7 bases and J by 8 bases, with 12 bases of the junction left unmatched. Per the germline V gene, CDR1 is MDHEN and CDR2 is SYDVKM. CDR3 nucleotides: TGTGCCAGCACCTTCGATAGGGGACAGGGGGCCGATGAGCAGTTCTTC. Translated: CASTFDRGQGADEQFF.

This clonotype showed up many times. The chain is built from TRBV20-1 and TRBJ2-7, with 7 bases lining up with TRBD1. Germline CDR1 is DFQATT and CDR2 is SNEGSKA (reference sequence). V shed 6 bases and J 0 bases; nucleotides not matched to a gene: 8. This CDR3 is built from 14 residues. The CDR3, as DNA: TGCAGTGCCGGTGACAGGGAGAGCTCCTACGAGCAGTACTTC. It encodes CSAGDRESSYEQYF.

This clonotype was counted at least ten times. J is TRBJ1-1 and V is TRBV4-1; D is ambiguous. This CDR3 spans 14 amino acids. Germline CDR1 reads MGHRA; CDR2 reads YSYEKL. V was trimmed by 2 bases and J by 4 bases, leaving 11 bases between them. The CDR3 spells CASSQWGLGTEAFF. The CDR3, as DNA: TGCGCCAGCAGCCAATGGGGTTTAGGCACTGAAGCTTTCTTT.

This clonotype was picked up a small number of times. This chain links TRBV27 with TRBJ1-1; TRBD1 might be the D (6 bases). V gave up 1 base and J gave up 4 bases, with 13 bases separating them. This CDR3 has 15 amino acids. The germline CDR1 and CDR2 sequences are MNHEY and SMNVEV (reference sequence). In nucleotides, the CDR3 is TGTGCCAGCAGTTTATTCCCAGGGGCCCCCACTGAAGCTTTCTTT. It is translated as CASSLFPGAPTEAFF.

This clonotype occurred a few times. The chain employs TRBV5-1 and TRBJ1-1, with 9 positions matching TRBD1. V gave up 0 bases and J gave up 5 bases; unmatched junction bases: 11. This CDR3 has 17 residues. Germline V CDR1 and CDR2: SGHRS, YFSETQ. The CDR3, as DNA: TGCGCCAGCAGCTTGGTCGGTTCACAGGGGGCGCGGACTGAAGCTTTCTTT. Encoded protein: CASSLVGSQGARTEAFF.

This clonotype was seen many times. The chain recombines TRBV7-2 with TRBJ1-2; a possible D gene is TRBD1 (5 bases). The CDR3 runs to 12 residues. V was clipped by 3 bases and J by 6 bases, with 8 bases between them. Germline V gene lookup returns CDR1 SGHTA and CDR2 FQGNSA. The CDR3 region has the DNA TGTGCCAGCAGCTTCCTGGGGCATGGCTACACCTTC. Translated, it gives CASSFLGHGYTF.